These T cell receptor beta chains were read from a single sample in a study of CD8+CD57+ T cells in acquired aplastic anemia. TCRdb used MiXCR to reprocess the reads, holding one entry per CDR3 protein. The data show about 180,000 distinct CDR3 sequences, nearly 65% seen once. Specimen: sorted CD4+, CD8+, or CD8+CD57+ T cells (not recorded which) from PBMCs. All receptors derive from a human donor with aplastic anemia. Both conserved end residues are part of each CDR3. The order of the fields is J gene, D gene, V gene, CDR3 protein. The D gene is left open where the match is weak.

TRBJ2-7 | TRBD1 | TRBV29-1 | CSVEESQGVGEQYF
TRBJ1-4 | - | TRBV15 | CATSRERAGGNEKLFF
TRBJ1-1 | TRBD1 | TRBV2 | CASSQGQGRTEAFF
TRBJ1-1 | - | TRBV6-5 | CASSYSTREDTEAFF
TRBJ2-2 | TRBD1 | TRBV7-8 | CASSPDRDVVNTGELFF
TRBJ2-2 | - | TRBV24-1 | CATSDPARSEELFF
TRBJ1-1 | - | TRBV19 | CASSFTDYTAMNTEAFF
TRBJ1-5 | - | TRBV20-1 | CSATRGANQPQHF
TRBJ1-5 | TRBD1 | TRBV19 | CASSGGTGFLSNQPQHF
TRBJ1-2 | - | TRBV4-1 | CASSQVIGQPSYGYTF
TRBJ1-1 | - | TRBV2 | CASSEARQGRKEAFF
TRBJ1-2 | - | TRBV2 | CASSEVDRTHGYTF
TRBJ2-3 | TRBD2 | TRBV29-1 | CSVEDPTSGGATDTQYF
TRBJ1-2 | TRBD1 | TRBV20-1 | CSAGTDYGYTF
TRBJ2-1 | TRBD1 | TRBV6-5 | CASSYPEGQGVLSEQFF
TRBJ2-2 | TRBD2 | TRBV9 | CASSTSGGADTGELFF
TRBJ1-1 | - | TRBV10-3 | CAISASNTEAFF
TRBJ1-1 | - | TRBV19 | CASSPGRVQAEAFF
TRBJ2-4 | - | TRBV5-1 | CASSLNVGRPGDIQYF
TRBJ1-2 | TRBD1 | TRBV15 | CATSRETGGTNYGYTF
TRBJ1-2 | - | TRBV19 | CASKGDTGDVNGYTF
TRBJ2-2 | TRBD1 | TRBV2 | CASSGTGTNTGELFF
TRBJ2-7 | - | TRBV6-1 | CASKTDKTVYEQYF
TRBJ2-7 | TRBD2 | TRBV20-1 | CSARDWTSDSYEQYF
TRBJ1-1 | - | TRBV19 | CASSIGTTPYTEAFF
TRBJ1-1 | TRBD1 | TRBV5-6 | CASSLDRTGATEAFF
TRBJ1-5 | - | TRBV19 | CASSIGRKNQPQHF
TRBJ1-1 | TRBD1 | TRBV19 | CATSRQGALTEAFF
TRBJ2-5 | - | TRBV5-4 | CASSLVQGQETQYF
TRBJ2-7 | - | TRBV9 | CASSLVPLEQYEQYF
TRBJ2-6 | - | TRBV19 | CASGTEWEAGANVLTF
TRBJ1-4 | TRBD1 | TRBV2 | CASSEGRGLEKLFF